This passage covers 13 T cell receptor beta chains from one sample sequenced in a study of human T cells and chemical hapten exposure. TCRdb recomputed calls from the 5' RACE reads with MiXCR, one row per CDR3 protein. The sample lists more than 140,000 distinct CDR3 sequences; around 4.1% were seen once. Unfractionated whole blood yielded the extracted total RNA. The receptors stem from a female donor in good health.

At least ten counts were recorded for this clonotype. The chain recombines TRBV2 with TRBJ2-3; D remains unclear. Germline-derived CDR1 and CDR2 are SNHLY and FYNNEI. The ends were cut back, 2 bases at V and 2 bases at J, with 11 bases in the middle. The CDR3 length is 15 residues. The CDR3 reads CASSEITAPTDTQYF. The CDR3 DNA sequence: TGTGCCAGCAGTGAAATAACAGCACCCACAGATACGCAGTATTTT.

In this sample, this clonotype turned up a few times. The V gene is TRBV2, the J gene TRBJ2-1; D remains unclear. Looked up from germline, CDR1 is SNHLY and CDR2 is FYNNEI. V was clipped by 7 bases and J by 2 bases, with 12 bases between them. This CDR3 has 14 amino acids. The CDR3 region is CASIQGNPYNEQFF. Here the CDR3 DNA reads TGTGCCAGCATACAAGGAAACCCCTACAATGAGCAGTTCTTC.

This clonotype was observed many times. This chain joins TRBV5-1 and TRBJ2-3; 7 nucleotides agree with TRBD2. In germline, CDR1 is SGHRS, CDR2 YFSETQ. The CDR3 has 13 residues. V lost 5 bases, J lost 5 bases, and 5 bases stayed unmatched. For the CDR3, the DNA is TGCGCCAGCAGACGGGGGGTAGAAGATACGCAGTATTTT. Amino acids: CASRRGVEDTQYF.

This clonotype was seen at least ten times. The rearrangement uses TRBV4-3 and TRBJ2-1; TRBD1 might be the D (7 bases). V was cut by 2 bases and J by 2 bases, with 19 bases left in between. Germline V gives CDR1 LGHNA, CDR2 YSLEER. CDR3 size: 18 residues. CDR3 sequence: CASSQKGAEGLAYNEQFF. For the CDR3, the DNA is TGCGCCAGCAGCCAAAAGGGGGCGGAGGGGTTAGCCTACAATGAGCAGTTCTTC.

This clonotype was recorded many times. V usage is TRBV7-9 and J usage is TRBJ1-5, with D unresolved. The CDR3 consists of 14 residues. Germline CDR1 reads SEHNR; CDR2 reads FQNEAQ (reference sequence). The germline V and J ends were trimmed by 3 bases and 3 bases, with 9 bases remaining between them. CDR3 in amino acids: CASSFPGDNQPQHF. The CDR3, as DNA: TGTGCCAGCAGCTTCCCGGGAGACAATCAGCCCCAGCATTTT.

The rearrangement links TRBV21-1 to TRBJ2-5; the table calls TRBD2, which could not be checked here. TRBV21-1 is a pseudogene segment. The CDR3 is 16 amino acids. The CDR3 is CASSSHRSRAFETQYF. CDR3 in DNA: TGTGCCAGCAGTTCCCATCGGTCAAGGGCCTTCGAGACCCAGTACTTC.

This clonotype was seen at least ten times. The gene calls are TRBV21-1 and TRBJ2-7; TRBD1 was called by the table and not checked on the DNA. TRBV21-1 is a known pseudogene. CDR3 size: 18 residues. This CDR3 reads CASSKTVGQGPNYYEQYF. DNA of the CDR3: TGTGCCAGCAGCAAAACTGTTGGACAGGGCCCGAATTACTACGAGCAGTACTTC.

The table lists this clonotype with a few counts. The rearrangement links TRBV14 to TRBJ1-2, with D possibly matching TRBD1 (5 bases). The V end lost 1 base, the J end lost 2 bases, and 11 bases lay between the germline ends. Germline CDR1 and CDR2: SGHDN and FVKESK. The CDR3 loop spans 15 amino acids. CDR3 amino acids: CASSQGTQENYGYTF. As DNA, the CDR3 is TGTGCCAGCAGCCAAGGGACACAAGAAAACTATGGCTACACCTTC.

This clonotype was observed many times. The J gene is TRBJ2-1, the V gene TRBV5-1, with D hard to call. This CDR3 is built from 13 residues. The germline V and J ends were trimmed by 3 bases and 5 bases, with 9 bases remaining between them. CDR1 is SGHRS, CDR2 YFSETQ, per germline. CDR3 sequence: CASSSLMNNEQFF. In nucleotides, the CDR3 is TGCGCCAGCAGCTCCCTTATGAACAATGAGCAGTTCTTC.

There are many counts of this clonotype. V usage is TRBV6-1 and J usage is TRBJ2-7; D is uncertain. The CDR3 consists of 15 residues. V gave up 4 bases and J gave up 1 base, with 14 bases separating them. The germline V gene encodes CDR1 MNHNS and CDR2 SASEGT. CDR3 amino acids: CASSGGVDTSYEQYF. The CDR3 nucleotides read TGTGCCAGCAGTGGCGGAGTCGATACTTCCTACGAGCAGTACTTC.

The table lists this clonotype with many counts. This chain uses TRBV9 with TRBJ2-2, with 9 bases matching TRBD1. The V segment lost 3 bases and the J segment 3 bases; nucleotides outside the gene matches: 9. This CDR3 is 17 amino acids long. Germline assignment: CDR1 SGDLS and CDR2 YYNGEE. This chain's CDR3 is CASSAISGTGYTGELFF. In DNA form, the CDR3 reads TGTGCCAGCAGCGCTATCTCCGGGACAGGGTACACCGGGGAGCTGTTTTTT.

V usage is TRBV20-1 and J usage is TRBJ1-3; D remains ambiguous. The CDR3 is 13 amino acids. Germline V gene sequence: CDR1 DFQATT, CDR2 SNEGSKA (reference sequence). V lost 2 bases and J lost 0, with 5 bases in between. The chain's CDR3 is CSARQISGNTIYF. CDR3 bases: TGCAGTGCTAGACAGATCTCTGGAAACACCATATATTTT.

The sample holds many counts of this clonotype. V and J are TRBV7-2 and TRBJ2-3, with D perhaps TRBD2 (6 bases). CDR1 is SGHTA, CDR2 FQGNSA, per germline. The ends were cut back, 8 bases at V and 4 bases at J, with 22 bases in the middle. The CDR3 is made up of 16 amino acids. The CDR3 nucleotides are TGTGCCAGCGTACAGTGGCGGGGCACTATGGCAGATACGCAGTATTTT. Translating it yields CASVQWRGTMADTQYF.